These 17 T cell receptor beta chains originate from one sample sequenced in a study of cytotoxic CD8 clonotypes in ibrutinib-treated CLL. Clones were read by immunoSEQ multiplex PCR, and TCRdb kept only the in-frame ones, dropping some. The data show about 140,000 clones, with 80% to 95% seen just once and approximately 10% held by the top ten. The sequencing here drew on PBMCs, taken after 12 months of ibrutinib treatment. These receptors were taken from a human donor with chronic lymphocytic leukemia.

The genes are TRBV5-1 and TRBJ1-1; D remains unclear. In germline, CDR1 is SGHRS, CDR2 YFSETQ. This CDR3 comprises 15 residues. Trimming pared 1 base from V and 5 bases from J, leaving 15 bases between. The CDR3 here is CASSLKEIGGTEAFF. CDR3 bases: TGCGCCAGCAGCTTGAAGGAGATCGGAGGGACTGAAGCTTTCTTT. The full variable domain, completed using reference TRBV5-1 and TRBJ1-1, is KAGVTQTPRYLIKTRGQQVTLSCSPISGHRSVSWYQQTPGQGLQFLFEYFSETQRNKGNFPGRFSGRQFSNSRSEMNVSTLELGDSALYLCASSLKEIGGTEAFFGQGTRLTVV.

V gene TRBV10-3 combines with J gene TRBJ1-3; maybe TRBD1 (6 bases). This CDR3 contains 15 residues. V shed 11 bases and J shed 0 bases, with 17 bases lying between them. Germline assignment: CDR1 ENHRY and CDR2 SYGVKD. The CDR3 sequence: CAVRPTGDSGNTIYF. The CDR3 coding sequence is TGTGCCGTCCGACCGACAGGAGACTCTGGAAACACCATATATTTT.

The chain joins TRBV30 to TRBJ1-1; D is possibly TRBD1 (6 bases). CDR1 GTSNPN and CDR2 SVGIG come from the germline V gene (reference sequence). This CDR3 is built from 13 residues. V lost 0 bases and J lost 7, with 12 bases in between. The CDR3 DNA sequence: TGTGCCTGGAGTGTGAAGAGGGGGGATGAAGCTTTCTTT. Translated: CAWSVKRGDEAFF.

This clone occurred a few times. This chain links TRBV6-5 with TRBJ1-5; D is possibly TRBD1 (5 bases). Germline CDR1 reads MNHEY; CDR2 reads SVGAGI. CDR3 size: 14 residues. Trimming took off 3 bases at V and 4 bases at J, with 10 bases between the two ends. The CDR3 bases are TGTGCCAGCAGTTATACGCAGGGTAATCAGCCCCAGCATTTT. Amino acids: CASSYTQGNQPQHF.

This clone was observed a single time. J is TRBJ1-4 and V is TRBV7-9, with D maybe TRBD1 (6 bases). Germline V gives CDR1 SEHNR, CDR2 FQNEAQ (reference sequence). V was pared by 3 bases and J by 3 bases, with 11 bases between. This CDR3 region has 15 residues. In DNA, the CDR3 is TGTGCCAGCAGCTTCGGGGGCAGCCCTAATGAAAAACTGTTTTTT. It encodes CASSFGGSPNEKLFF. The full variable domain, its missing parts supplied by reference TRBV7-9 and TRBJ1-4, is DTGVSQNPRHKITKRGQNVTFRCDPISEHNRLYWYRQTLGQGPEFLTYFQNEAQLEKSRLLSDRFSAERPKGSFSTLEIQRTEQGDSAMYLCASSFGGSPNEKLFFGSGTQLSVL.

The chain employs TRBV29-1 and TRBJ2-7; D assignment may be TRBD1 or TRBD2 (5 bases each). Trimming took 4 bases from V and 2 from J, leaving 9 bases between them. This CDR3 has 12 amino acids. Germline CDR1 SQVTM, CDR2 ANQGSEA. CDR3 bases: TGCAGCGTTGGGGACCCTACCTACGAGCAGTACTTC. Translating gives CSVGDPTYEQYF.

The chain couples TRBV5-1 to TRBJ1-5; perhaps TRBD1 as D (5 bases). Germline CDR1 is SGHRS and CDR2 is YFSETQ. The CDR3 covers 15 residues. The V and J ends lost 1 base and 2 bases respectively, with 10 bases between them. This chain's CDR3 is CASSLQGMGNQPQHF. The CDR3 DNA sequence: TGCGCCAGCAGCTTGCAGGGTATGGGCAATCAGCCCCAGCATTTT.

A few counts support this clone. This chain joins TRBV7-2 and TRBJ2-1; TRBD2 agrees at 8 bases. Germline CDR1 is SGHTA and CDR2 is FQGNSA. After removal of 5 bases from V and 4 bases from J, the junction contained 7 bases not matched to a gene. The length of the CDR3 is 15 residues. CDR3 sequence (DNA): TGTGCCAGCAGCCAAGCGGGAGAGGCGTACAATGAGCAGTTCTTC. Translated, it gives CASSQAGEAYNEQFF.

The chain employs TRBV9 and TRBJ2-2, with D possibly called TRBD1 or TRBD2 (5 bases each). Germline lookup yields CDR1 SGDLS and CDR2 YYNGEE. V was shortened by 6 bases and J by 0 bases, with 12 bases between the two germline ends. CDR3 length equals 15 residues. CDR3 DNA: TGTGCCAGCACAAACAGGACTTCGAACACCGGGGAGCTGTTTTTT. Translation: CASTNRTSNTGELFF.

The CDR3 nucleotides read TGTGCCAGCACCCCTGGGGAGTTCCGGGACTATGGCTACACCTTC. It translates to CASTPGEFRDYGYTF. V gene TRBV28 combines with J gene TRBJ1-2; D gene uncertain. The CDR3 totals 15 residues. Germline CDR1 and CDR2: MDHEN and SYDVKM. V shed 7 bases and J shed 3 bases, with 18 bases lying between them.

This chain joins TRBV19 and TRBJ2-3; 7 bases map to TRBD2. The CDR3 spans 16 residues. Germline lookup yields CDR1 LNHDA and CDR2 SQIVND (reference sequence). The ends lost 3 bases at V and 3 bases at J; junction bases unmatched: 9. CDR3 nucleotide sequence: TGTGCCAGTAGTATTTTCGCGGGAGCGTTGACAGATACGCAGTATTTT. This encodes CASSIFAGALTDTQYF.

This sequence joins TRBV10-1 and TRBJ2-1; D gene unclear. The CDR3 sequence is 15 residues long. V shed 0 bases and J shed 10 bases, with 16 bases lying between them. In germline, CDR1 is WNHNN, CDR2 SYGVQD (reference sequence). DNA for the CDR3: TGCGCCAGCAGTGAGTCAGTTCCAACATCCATGGAGCAGTTCTTC. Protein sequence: CASSESVPTSMEQFF.

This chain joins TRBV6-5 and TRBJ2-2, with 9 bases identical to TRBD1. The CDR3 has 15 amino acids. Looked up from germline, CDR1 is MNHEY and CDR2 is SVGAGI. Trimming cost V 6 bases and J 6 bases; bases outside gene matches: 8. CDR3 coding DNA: TGTGCCAGCAGGGTGGACAGGGGAAGTTCCGGGGAGCTGTTTTTT. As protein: CASRVDRGSSGELFF.

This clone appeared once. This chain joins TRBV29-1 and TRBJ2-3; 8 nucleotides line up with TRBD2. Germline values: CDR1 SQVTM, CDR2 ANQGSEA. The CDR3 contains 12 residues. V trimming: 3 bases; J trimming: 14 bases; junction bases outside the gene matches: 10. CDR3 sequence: CSVDLAGGRPYF. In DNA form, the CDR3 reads TGCAGCGTTGATCTGGCGGGAGGCCGTCCGTATTTT.

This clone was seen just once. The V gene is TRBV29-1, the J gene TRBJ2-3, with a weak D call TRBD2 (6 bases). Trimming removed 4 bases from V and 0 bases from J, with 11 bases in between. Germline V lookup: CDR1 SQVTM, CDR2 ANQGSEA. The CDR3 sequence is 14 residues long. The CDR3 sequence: CSVAVSGSTDTQYF. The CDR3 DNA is TGCAGCGTTGCCGTTAGCGGCAGCACAGATACGCAGTATTTT.

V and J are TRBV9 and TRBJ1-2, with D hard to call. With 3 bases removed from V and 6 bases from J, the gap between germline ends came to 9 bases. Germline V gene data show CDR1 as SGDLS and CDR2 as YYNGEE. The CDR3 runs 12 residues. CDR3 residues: CASSARPHGYTF. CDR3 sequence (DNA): TGTGCCAGCAGCGCCAGACCTCATGGCTACACCTTC.

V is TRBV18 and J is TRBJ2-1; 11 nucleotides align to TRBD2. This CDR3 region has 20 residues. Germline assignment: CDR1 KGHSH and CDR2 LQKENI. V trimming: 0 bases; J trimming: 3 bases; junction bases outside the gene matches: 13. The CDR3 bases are TGTGCCAGCTCACCACCGTATAGCGGGAGGGCCACCCTCCTCTACAATGAGCAGTTCTTC. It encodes CASSPPYSGRATLLYNEQFF.